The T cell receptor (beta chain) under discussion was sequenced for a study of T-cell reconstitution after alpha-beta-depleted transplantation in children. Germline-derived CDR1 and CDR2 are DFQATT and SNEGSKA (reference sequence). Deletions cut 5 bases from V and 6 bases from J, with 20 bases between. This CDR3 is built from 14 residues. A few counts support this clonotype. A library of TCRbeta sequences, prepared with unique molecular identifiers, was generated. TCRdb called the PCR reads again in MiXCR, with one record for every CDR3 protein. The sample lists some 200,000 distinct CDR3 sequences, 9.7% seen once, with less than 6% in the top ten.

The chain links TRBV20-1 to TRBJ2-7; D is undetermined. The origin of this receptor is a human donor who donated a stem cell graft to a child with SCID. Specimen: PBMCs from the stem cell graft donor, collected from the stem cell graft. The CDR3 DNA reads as TGCAGTGCTCCCCGCCCGGACCGACCCGGCGAGCAGTACTTC. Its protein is CSAPRPDRPGEQYF.